The 15 T cell receptor beta chains presented below share a single source sample, sequenced in a study of control samples from healthy donors and cancer patients. The repertoire was sequenced with immunoSEQ multiplex PCR; TCRdb's copy has only in-frame clones and lacks some. This sample has 80,000 to 100,000 clones, with around 90% found just once. Source material: blood. These receptors all come from a human donor in good health. The donor label of this sample is uncertain.

The rearrangement links TRBV3-1 (or the pseudogene TRBV3-2) to TRBJ1-1, with D perhaps matching TRBD1 (5 bases). Trimming removed 4 bases at V and 3 bases at J, with 18 bases between. From germline, CDR1 is LGHDT and CDR2 YNNKEL (reference sequence). The CDR3 covers 16 residues. As DNA, the CDR3 is TGTGCCAGCAGCCCGGAGGGGACCCTGAGAGACACTGAAGCTTTCTTT. Amino acids: CASSPEGTLRDTEAFF.

This clone was seen just once. The chain employs TRBV7-9 and TRBJ2-7; tentative D call: TRBD2 (5 bases). V lost 6 bases and J lost 0, with 24 bases in between. CDR1 is SEHNR, CDR2 FQNEAQ, per germline (reference sequence). This CDR3 has 18 residues. CDR3: CASRYRAGINFSSYEQYF. The CDR3, as DNA: TGTGCCAGCAGATATCGGGCGGGTATTAACTTCAGCTCCTACGAGCAGTACTTC.

V usage is TRBV15 and J usage is TRBJ1-1; a possible D gene is TRBD1 (5 bases). The CDR3 sequence is 13 residues long. V was trimmed by 9 bases and J by 0 bases, leaving 11 bases between them. Germline CDR1 LNHNV, CDR2 YYDKDF (reference sequence). The CDR3 sequence is CATKDNLNTEAFF. The CDR3 nucleotides are TGTGCCACGAAGGACAACTTGAACACTGAAGCTTTCTTT. The full variable domain, in which reference TRBV15 and TRBJ1-1 provide the parts outside the CDR3, is DAMVIQNPRYQVTQFGKPVTLSCSQTLNHNVMYWYQQKSSQAPKLLFHYYDKDFNNEADTPDNFQSRRPNTSFCFLDIRSPGLGDTAMYLCATKDNLNTEAFFGQGTRLTVV.

The chain carries TRBV3-1 (or the pseudogene TRBV3-2) and TRBJ1-2; the D is unclear. Trimming removed 2 bases from V and 6 bases from J, with 10 bases in between. Germline lookup yields CDR1 LGHDT and CDR2 YNNKEL (reference sequence). This CDR3 comprises 13 residues. DNA of the CDR3: TGTGCCAGCAGCCAAAAGGCGGTTGATGGCTACACCTTC. It codes for CASSQKAVDGYTF.

The rearrangement uses TRBV25-1 and TRBJ2-5; D is undetermined. This CDR3 spans 14 amino acids. Germline values: CDR1 MGHDK, CDR2 SYGVNS. V was pared by 3 bases and J by 4 bases, with 12 bases between. CDR3 sequence: CASSDGPSRETQYF. The CDR3 DNA sequence: TGTGCCAGCAGTGATGGCCCTAGTCGAGAGACCCAGTACTTC.

V is TRBV27 and J is TRBJ1-5, with D possibly TRBD1 on 6 matching bases. Germline CDR1 reads MNHEY; CDR2 reads SMNVEV (reference sequence). The V end lost 4 bases, the J end lost 3 bases, and 13 bases lay between the germline ends. There are 15 residues in the CDR3. CDR3 coding DNA: TGTGCCAGCAGTTCTTGGACAGAACCCAATCAGCCCCAGCATTTT. It yields the protein CASSSWTEPNQPQHF.

The chain carries TRBV5-4 and TRBJ1-2; D remains unclear. The CDR3 is made up of 14 amino acids. V lost 0 bases, J lost 6 bases, and 12 bases lay in between. The V gene's germline CDR1 is SGHNT and CDR2 YYREEE (reference sequence). CDR3 amino acids: CASSLVHQKDGYTF. The CDR3 DNA is TGTGCCAGCAGCTTGGTACATCAAAAAGATGGCTACACCTTC.

The V call is TRBV6-1, the J call TRBJ2-1; TRBD1 matches 7 bases. Germline V gene sequence: CDR1 MNHNS, CDR2 SASEGT. V was pared by 4 bases and J by 1 base, with 10 bases of the junction left unmatched. CDR3 length: 17 amino acids. CDR3 in amino acids: CASSGKPGQFSYNEQFF. CDR3 DNA: TGTGCCAGCAGTGGCAAGCCGGGACAGTTTTCCTACAATGAGCAGTTCTTC.

This sequence joins TRBV11-3 and TRBJ2-7; D may be TRBD1 or TRBD2 (6 bases each). V gave up 1 base and J gave up 5 bases, with 12 bases separating them. This CDR3 region has 14 residues. In germline, CDR1 is SGHNT, CDR2 YENEEA. CDR3: CASSLGGGRNEQYF. CDR3 nucleotide sequence: TGTGCCAGCAGCTTAGGAGGGGGGCGAAACGAGCAGTACTTC.

The gene calls are TRBV5-1 and TRBJ2-1, with 16 bases lining up with TRBD2. Germline CDR1 reads SGHRS; CDR2 reads YFSETQ. This CDR3 region has 18 residues. Germline trimming cut 0 bases from V and 8 bases from J; bases unmatched to any gene: 8. The CDR3 nucleotides are TGCGCCAGCAGCTTGGCGGGGACTAGCGGGGGGGCCGGTTATGAGCAGTTCTTC. Its translation: CASSLAGTSGGAGYEQFF. The entire variable domain, with the rest obtained from reference TRBV5-1 and TRBJ2-1, is as follows: KAGVTQTPRYLIKTRGQQVTLSCSPISGHRSVSWYQQTPGQGLQFLFEYFSETQRNKGNFPGRFSGRQFSNSRSEMNVSTLELGDSALYLCASSLAGTSGGAGYEQFFGPGTRLTVL.

V gene TRBV4-1 combines with J gene TRBJ2-7, with D tentatively TRBD2 (6 bases). V was pared by 0 bases and J by 2 bases, with 14 bases between. The CDR3 runs 16 residues. Germline V gene data show CDR1 as MGHRA and CDR2 as YSYEKL. The CDR3 here is CASSQDGGTTTYEQYF. In DNA, the CDR3 is TGCGCCAGCAGCCAAGACGGGGGAACAACAACCTACGAGCAGTACTTC.

The J gene is TRBJ2-2, the V gene TRBV7-3; no reliable D call. V lost 7 bases and J lost 0, with 12 bases in between. CDR3 length: 15 amino acids. Germline V gene lookup returns CDR1 SGHTA and CDR2 FQGTGA. The CDR3 nucleotides read TGTGCCAGCAACAACTCGTCTGCGAACACCGGGGAGCTGTTTTTT. Its protein product is CASNNSSANTGELFF.

The chain recombines TRBV14 with TRBJ2-5; possible D gene TRBD1, 6 bases. The germline gives CDR1 SGHDN, CDR2 FVKESK. Trimming removed 3 bases at V and 2 bases at J, with 10 bases between. The CDR3 extends over 14 amino acids. CDR3 sequence (DNA): TGTGCCAGCAGCCAGAAGGGACAACAAGAGACCCAGTACTTC. Protein: CASSQKGQQETQYF.

V gene TRBV10-3 combines with J gene TRBJ1-1; 8 positions agree with TRBD1. This CDR3 is 14 amino acids long. Germline V CDR1 and CDR2: ENHRY, SYGVKD. Trimming cost V 5 bases and J 1 base; bases outside gene matches: 3. CDR3 nucleotides: TGTGCCATCAGTCCGACAGGGGCGAACACTGAAGCTTTCTTT. Amino acid sequence: CAISPTGANTEAFF.

This clone is a singleton in its sample. The gene calls are TRBV19 and TRBJ1-2; TRBD1 aligns across 7 bases. The CDR3 runs 14 residues. Germline V gene lookup returns CDR1 LNHDA and CDR2 SQIVND (reference sequence). V gave up 6 bases and J gave up 6 bases; unmatched junction bases: 10. In DNA, the CDR3 is TGTGCCAGTAGATCCGGACAGGTGAAGGATGGCTACACCTTC. Translated, it gives CASRSGQVKDGYTF. The full variable domain, completed using reference TRBV19 and TRBJ1-2, is DGGITQSPKYLFRKEGQNVTLSCEQNLNHDAMYWYRQDPGQGLRLIYYSQIVNDFQKGDIAEGYSVSREKKESFPLTVTSAQKNPTAFYLCASRSGQVKDGYTFGSGTRLTVV.